This TCR beta chain is from a study of a mutant IDH1 vaccine in newly diagnosed glioma. Study summary: Vaccines were begun 4-6 weeks after radiotherapy alone, or with temozolomide cycles. Patients had received radiotherapy, temozolomide, or both previously, most receiving both. Treated patients had a mean age of 40.4 years and a sex split that was around 62% male and roughly 40% female.

Time point of the sample: week 23, last vaccination. Doses consisted of 300 ug of mutant IDH1 20-mer peptide each, paired with topical imiquimod. Each donor presented with a new WHO grade 3 or 4 astrocytoma that tested IDH1-mutant and showed ATRX loss. Note on this clone: Its specificity is unknown.

There are 14 residues in the CDR3. Losses at the gene ends were 8 bases for V and 4 bases for J; bases not matched to a gene: 10. Germline CDR1 is MDHEN and CDR2 is SYDVKM. Clones were sequenced by immunoSEQ multiplex PCR, and TCRdb holds only the in-frame ones, with some missing. The top ten hold roughly 8.2% of the sample, which has around 30,000 clones, less than 90% seen once. This TCR came from a young woman with glioma. Sequencing used PBMCs, obtained from a glioma patient whose treatment included an IDH1 peptide vaccine. This rearrangement joins TRBV28 to TRBJ2-7, with 8 bases matching TRBD2. The CDR3 nucleotides read TGTGCCAGCGGGGATGGCGGGAGGAGGTACGAGCAGTACTTC. It encodes CASGDGGRRYEQYF. Supplemented by reference TRBV28 and TRBJ2-7, the full variable domain reads DVKVTQSSRYLVKRTGEKVFLECVQDMDHENMFWYRQDPGLGLRLIYFSYDVKMKEKGDIPEGYSVSREKKERFSLILESASTNQTSMYLCASGDGGRRYEQYFGPGTRLTVT.